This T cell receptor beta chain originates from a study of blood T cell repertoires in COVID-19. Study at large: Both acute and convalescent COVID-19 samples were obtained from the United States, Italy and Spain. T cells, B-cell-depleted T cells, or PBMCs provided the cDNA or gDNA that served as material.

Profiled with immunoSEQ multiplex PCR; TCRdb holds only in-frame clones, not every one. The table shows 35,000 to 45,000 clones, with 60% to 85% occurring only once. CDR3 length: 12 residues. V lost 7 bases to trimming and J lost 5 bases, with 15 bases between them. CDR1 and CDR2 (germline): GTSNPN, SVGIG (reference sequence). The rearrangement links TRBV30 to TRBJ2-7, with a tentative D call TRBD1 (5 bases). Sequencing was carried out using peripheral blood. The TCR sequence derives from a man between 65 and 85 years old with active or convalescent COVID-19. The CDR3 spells CASNQGNHEQYF. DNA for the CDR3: TGTGCCTCAAACCAGGGTAACCACGAGCAGTACTTC.